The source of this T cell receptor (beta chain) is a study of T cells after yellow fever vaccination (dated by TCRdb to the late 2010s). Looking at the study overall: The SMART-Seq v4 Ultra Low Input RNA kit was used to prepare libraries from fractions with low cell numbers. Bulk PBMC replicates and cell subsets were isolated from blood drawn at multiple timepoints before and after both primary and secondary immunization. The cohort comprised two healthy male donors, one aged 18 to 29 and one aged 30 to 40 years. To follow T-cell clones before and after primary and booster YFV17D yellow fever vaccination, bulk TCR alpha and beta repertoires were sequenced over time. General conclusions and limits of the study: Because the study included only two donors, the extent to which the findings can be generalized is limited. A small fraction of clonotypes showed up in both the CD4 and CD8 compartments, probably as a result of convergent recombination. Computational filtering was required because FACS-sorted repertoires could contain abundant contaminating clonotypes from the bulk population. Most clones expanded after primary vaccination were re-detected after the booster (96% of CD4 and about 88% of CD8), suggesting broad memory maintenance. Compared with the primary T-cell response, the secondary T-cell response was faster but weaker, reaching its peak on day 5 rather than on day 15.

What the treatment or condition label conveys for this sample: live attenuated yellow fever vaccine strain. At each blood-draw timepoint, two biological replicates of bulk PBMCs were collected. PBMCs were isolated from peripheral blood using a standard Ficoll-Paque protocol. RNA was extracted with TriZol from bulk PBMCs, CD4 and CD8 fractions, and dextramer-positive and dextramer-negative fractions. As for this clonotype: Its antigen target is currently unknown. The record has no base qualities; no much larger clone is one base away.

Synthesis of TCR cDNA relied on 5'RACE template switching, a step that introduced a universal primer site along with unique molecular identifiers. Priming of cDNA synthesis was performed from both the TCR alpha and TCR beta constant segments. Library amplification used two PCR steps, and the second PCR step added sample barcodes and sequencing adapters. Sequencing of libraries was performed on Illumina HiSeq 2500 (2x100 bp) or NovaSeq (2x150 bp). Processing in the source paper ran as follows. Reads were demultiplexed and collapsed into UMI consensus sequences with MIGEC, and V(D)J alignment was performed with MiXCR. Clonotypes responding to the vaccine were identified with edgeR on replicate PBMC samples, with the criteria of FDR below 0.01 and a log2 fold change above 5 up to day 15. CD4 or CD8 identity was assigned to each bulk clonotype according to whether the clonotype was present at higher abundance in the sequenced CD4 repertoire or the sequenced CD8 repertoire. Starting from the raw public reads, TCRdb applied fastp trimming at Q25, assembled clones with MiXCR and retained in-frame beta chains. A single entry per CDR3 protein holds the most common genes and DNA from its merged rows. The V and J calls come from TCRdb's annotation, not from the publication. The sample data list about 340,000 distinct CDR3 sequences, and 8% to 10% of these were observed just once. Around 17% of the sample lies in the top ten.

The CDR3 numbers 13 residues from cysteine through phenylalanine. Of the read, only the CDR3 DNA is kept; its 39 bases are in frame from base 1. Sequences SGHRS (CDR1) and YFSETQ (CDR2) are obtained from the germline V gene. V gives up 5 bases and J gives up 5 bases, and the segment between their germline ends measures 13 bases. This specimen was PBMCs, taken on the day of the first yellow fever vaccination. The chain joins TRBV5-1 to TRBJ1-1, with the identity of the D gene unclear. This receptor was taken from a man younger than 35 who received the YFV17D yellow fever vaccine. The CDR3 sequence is CASRGMDSTEAFF. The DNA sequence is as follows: TGCGCCAGCAGGGGGATGGATTCTACTGAAGCTTTCTTT. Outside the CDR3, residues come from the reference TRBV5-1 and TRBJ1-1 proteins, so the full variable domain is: KAGVTQTPRYLIKTRGQQVTLSCSPISGHRSVSWYQQTPGQGLQFLFEYFSETQRNKGNFPGRFSGRQFSNSRSEMNVSTLELGDSALYLCASRGMDSTEAFFGQGTRLTVV.